Following are 4 T cell receptor beta chains from one sample sequenced in a study of CD8 T cells in Susac syndrome. Random-hexamer reverse transcription was applied to about 0.45 to 1 ug RNA. Each CDR3 protein is one row after TCRdb ran MiXCR on the immunoSEQ multiplex PCR reads. The sample lists about 150,000 distinct CDR3 sequences; roughly 96% were seen once. Sequencing input: CD8+ T cells from PBMCs. Receptors originate from a human donor with multiple sclerosis.

This chain connects TRBV4-1 to TRBJ1-5; the match to TRBD1 covers 7 bases. The CDR3 has 17 residues. CDR1 and CDR2 from the germline V gene are MGHRA and YSYEKL. The V and J ends lost 1 base and 1 base, in that order; junction bases with no gene match: 7. For the CDR3, the DNA is TGCGCCAGCAGCCAAGGACAGGGAGGGGAAAGCAATCAGCCCCAGCATTTT. Translation: CASSQGQGGESNQPQHF.

This clonotype has just one count. The chain is built from TRBV29-1 and TRBJ2-4; 8 positions match TRBD2. CDR3 length: 15 residues. CDR1 and CDR2 (germline): SQVTM, ANQGSEA. The ends lost 1 base at V and 7 bases at J; junction bases unmatched: 9. This chain's CDR3 is CSVEVAGNVENIQYF. Written as DNA, the CDR3 is TGCAGCGTTGAAGTAGCGGGGAACGTAGAGAACATTCAGTACTTC.

This chain links TRBV7-9 with TRBJ1-2, with 12 bases lining up with TRBD1. CDR3 length: 17 residues. From germline, CDR1 is SEHNR and CDR2 FQNEAQ (reference sequence). The J segment lost 3 bases and the V segment lost 6 bases, leaving 11 bases of the junction unmatched. CDR3 coding DNA: TGTGCCAGCAGTTACTCGGGACAGGGGGCTGGGGACTATGGCTACACCTTC. Amino acids: CASSYSGQGAGDYGYTF.

The V and J genes are TRBV30 and TRBJ2-1, with TRBD1 as a possible D gene (5 bases). Germline V lookup: CDR1 GTSNPN, CDR2 SVGIG (reference sequence). V dropped 5 bases and J dropped 1 base, with 6 bases sitting between them. The CDR3 spans 12 residues. As DNA, the CDR3 is TGTGCCTGGGCAGGGTCCTACAATGAGCAGTTCTTC. Translating gives CAWAGSYNEQFF. Combining the CDR3 with reference TRBV30 and TRBJ2-1 gives the whole variable domain SQTIHQWPATLVQPVGSPLSLECTVEGTSNPNLYWYRQAAGRGLQLLFYSVGIGQISSEVPQNLSASRPQDRQFILSSKKLLLSDSGFYLCAWAGSYNEQFFGPGTRLTVL.